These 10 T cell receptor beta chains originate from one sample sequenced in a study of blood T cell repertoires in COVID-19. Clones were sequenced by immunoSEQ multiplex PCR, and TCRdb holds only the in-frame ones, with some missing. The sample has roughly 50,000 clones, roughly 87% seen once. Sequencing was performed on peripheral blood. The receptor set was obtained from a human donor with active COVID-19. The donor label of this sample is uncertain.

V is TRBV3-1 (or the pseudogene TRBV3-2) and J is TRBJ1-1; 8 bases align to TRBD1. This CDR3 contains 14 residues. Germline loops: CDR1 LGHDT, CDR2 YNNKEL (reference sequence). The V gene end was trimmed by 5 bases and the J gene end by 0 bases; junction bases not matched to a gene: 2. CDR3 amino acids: CASSSDRVNTEAFF. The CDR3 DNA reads TGTGCCAGCAGCTCGGACAGGGTGAACACTGAAGCTTTCTTT.

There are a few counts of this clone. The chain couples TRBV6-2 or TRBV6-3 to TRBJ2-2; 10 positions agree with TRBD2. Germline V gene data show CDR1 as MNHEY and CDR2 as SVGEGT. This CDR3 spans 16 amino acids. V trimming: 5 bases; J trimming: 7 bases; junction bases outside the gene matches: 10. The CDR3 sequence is CASSTWTSGGSGELFF. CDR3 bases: TGTGCCAGCAGTACCTGGACTAGCGGCGGCAGCGGGGAGCTGTTTTTT.

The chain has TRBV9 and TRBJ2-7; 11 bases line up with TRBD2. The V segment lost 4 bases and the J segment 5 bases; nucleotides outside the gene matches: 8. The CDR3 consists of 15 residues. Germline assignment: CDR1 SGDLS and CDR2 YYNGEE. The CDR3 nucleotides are TGTGCCAGCAGCAAAGGACTAGCGGGTCTCGACGAGCAGTACTTC. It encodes CASSKGLAGLDEQYF.

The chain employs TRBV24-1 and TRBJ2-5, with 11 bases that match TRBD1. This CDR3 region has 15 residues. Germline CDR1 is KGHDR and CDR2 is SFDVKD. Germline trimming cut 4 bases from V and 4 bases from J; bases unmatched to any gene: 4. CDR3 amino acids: CATSDPGQGAETQYF. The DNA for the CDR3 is TGTGCCACCAGTGACCCTGGACAGGGGGCAGAGACCCAGTACTTC.

This CDR3 reads CALVGGSLDTQYF. In nucleotides, the CDR3 is TGTGCGTTAGTGGGAGGGAGTTTAGATACGCAGTATTTT. The chain couples TRBV7-9 to TRBJ2-3, with 7 bases that match TRBD2. The V gene's germline CDR1 is SEHNR and CDR2 FQNEAQ (reference sequence). This CDR3 contains 13 residues.

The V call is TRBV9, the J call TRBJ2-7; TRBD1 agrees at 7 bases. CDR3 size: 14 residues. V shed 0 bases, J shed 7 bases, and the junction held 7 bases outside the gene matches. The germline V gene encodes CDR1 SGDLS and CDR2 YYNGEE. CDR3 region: CASSVDIPGGEQYF. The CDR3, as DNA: TGTGCCAGCAGCGTAGACATCCCAGGGGGTGAGCAGTACTTC.

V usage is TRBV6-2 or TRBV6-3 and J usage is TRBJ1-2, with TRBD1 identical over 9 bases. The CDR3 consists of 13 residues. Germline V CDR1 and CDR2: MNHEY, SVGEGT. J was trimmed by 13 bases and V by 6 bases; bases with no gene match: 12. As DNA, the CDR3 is TGTGCCAGCAGCCGAACATGGGACAGGGAGTGCACCTTC. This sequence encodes CASSRTWDRECTF.

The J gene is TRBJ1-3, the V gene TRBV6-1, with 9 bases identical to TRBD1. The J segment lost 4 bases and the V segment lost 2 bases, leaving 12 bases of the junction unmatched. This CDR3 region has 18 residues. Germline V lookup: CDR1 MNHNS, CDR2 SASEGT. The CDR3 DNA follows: TGTGCCAGCAGTGAACAAGGACAGGGGACTAGGAAAGGAAACACCATATATTTT. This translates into CASSEQGQGTRKGNTIYF.

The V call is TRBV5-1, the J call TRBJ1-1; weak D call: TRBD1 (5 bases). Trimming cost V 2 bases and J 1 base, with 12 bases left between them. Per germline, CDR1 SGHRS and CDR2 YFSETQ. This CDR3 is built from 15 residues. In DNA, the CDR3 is TGCGCCAGCAGCTTAGAACAGGTGGGGAACACTGAAGCTTTCTTT. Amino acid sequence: CASSLEQVGNTEAFF.

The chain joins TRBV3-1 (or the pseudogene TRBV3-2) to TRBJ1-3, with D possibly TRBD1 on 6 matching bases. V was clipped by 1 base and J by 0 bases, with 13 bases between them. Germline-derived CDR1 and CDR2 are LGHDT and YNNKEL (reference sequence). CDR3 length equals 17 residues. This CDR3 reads CASSQVLQGISGNTIYF. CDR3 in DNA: TGTGCCAGCAGCCAAGTTCTGCAGGGGATCTCTGGAAACACCATATATTTT.